The entry that follows covers one T cell receptor (beta chain) sequence. The sample belongs to a study of blood T cell repertoires in COVID-19. Study details: Both acute and convalescent COVID-19 samples were obtained from the United States, Italy and Spain.

The ends were cut back, 5 bases at V and 4 bases at J, with 12 bases in the middle. CDR3 length equals 15 residues. Germline assignment: CDR1 MNHEY and CDR2 SVGAGI. Source study methods: From reference gene primer amplification, estimates of nucleated cell counts were derived. This table comes from immunoSEQ multiplex PCR, and its TCRdb copy is limited to in-frame clones, with some not included. That table is the source of V, J and clone size, and D and trimming were worked out from the DNA. Of approximately 89,000 clones in the sample, over 65% were seen once. The chain links TRBV6-5 to TRBJ1-6; perhaps TRBD1 as D (6 bases). The receptor was derived from a human donor in a cohort sampled during active COVID-19. Sample: peripheral blood. The CDR3 bases are TGTGCCAGCAGTACTGGACAGATGTATAATTCACCCCTCCACTTT. Protein: CASSTGQMYNSPLHF.